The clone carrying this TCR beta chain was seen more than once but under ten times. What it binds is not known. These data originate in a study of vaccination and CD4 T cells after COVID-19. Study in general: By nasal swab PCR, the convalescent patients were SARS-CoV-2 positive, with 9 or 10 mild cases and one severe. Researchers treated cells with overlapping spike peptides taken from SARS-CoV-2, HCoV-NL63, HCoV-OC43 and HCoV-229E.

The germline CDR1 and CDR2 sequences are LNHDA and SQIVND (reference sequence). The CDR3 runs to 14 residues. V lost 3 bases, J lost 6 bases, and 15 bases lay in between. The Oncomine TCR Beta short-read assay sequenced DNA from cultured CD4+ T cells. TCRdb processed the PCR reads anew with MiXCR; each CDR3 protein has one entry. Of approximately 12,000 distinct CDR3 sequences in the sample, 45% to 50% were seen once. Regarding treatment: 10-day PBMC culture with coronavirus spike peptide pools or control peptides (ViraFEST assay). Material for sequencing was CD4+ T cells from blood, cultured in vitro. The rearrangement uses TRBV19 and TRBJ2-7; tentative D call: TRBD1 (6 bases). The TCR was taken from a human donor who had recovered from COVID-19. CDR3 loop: CASSIGGSRSEQYF. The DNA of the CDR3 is TGTGCCAGTAGTATTGGGGGCTCCCGTAGCGAGCAGTACTTC.